This is a list of T cell receptor beta chains from one sample in a study of OX40 agonist ivuxolimab in advanced cancers. Method: immunoSEQ multiplex PCR; TCRdb's copy keeps in-frame clones and lacks some. This repertoire shows some 32,000 clones, less than 90% found once; its top ten account for 15% to 20%. Sequenced material: CD4+ or CD8+ T cells sorted from blood, taken in a trial of the OX40 agonist ivuxolimab. Source of these receptors: an adult with an advanced solid tumor such as melanoma, head and neck, liver or kidney cancer. The CDR3 runs from the conserved cysteine through the conserved F or W. The D gene is left open where the match is weak. The listing skips clone size in some rows; elsewhere it reads once, few, many or a size class.

NA	TRBV7-3	TRBJ2-3	NA	TGTGCCAGCAGCCACGGAGGTAGCGGACCCCTAGATACGCAGTATTTT	CASSHGGSGPLDTQYF
NA	TRBV20-1	TRBJ2-3	NA	TGCAGTGCTAGAAGCGATACGCAGTATTTT	CSARSDTQYF
NA	TRBV19	TRBJ2-1	NA	TGTGCCAGTAGTCCCAGGGATTGGGGCCAGGATGAGCAGTTCTTC	CASSPRDWGQDEQFF
NA	TRBV6-5	TRBJ2-7	NA	TGTGCCAGCAGTTACTCGAACCCCGGGTCCTACGAGCAGTACTTC	CASSYSNPGSYEQYF
NA	TRBV11-3	TRBJ2-7	NA	TGTGCCAGCAGCTCCCGACAAAGACACTACGAGCAGTACTTC	CASSSRQRHYEQYF
NA	TRBV4-1	TRBJ2-3	NA	TGCGCCAGCAGTTTATTCGGCAGTAGCTCAGATACGCAGTATTTT	CASSLFGSSSDTQYF
NA	TRBV5-6	TRBJ1-1	TRBD1	TGTGCCAGCAGCTTGGCCCGACAGGGTACCACTGAAGCTTTCTTT	CASSLARQGTTEAFF
NA	TRBV7-9	TRBJ2-3	TRBD1	TGTGCCAGCAGCGCCTATGTCCCGGGACAGGGAATTCTGACAGATACGCAGTATTTT	CASSAYVPGQGILTDTQYF
NA	TRBV29-1	TRBJ2-2	NA	TGCAGCGTTGAAATAGGAAGAGGGAACACCGGGGAGCTGCTTTTT	CSVEIGRGNTGELLF
NA	TRBV6-5	TRBJ1-5	NA	TGTGCCAGCATTGGGGGGAATAGCAATCAGCCCCAGCATTTT	CASIGGNSNQPQHF
NA	TRBV6-5	TRBJ2-3	NA	TGTGCCAGCAGTTACTCCCGACTAGCAGATACGCAGTATTTT	CASSYSRLADTQYF
NA	TRBV5-5	TRBJ2-5	NA	TGTGCCAGCAGCTTGGCCGGGGCAGAAGAGACCCAGTACTTC	CASSLAGAEETQYF
NA	TRBV5-1	TRBJ1-3	NA	TGCGCCAGCAGCAAACGGGACATCCTCTCTGGAAACACCATATATTTT	CASSKRDILSGNTIYF
once	TRBV4-1	TRBJ2-1	NA	TGCGCCAGCAGCCTTGTTAGTTCAAGCTCCTACAATGAGCAGTTCTTC	CASSLVSSSSYNEQFF
once	TRBV9	TRBJ2-3	NA	TGTGCCAGCAGCGTAGACTCATGGGCGCAGTATTTT	CASSVDSWAQYF
once	TRBV19	TRBJ2-3	NA	TGTGCCAGTAGTATCCGCGGATCTAGCACAGATACGCAGTATTTT	CASSIRGSSTDTQYF
NA	TRBV28	TRBJ2-5	NA	TGTGCCAGCAGTTTCGGAGGGGACCAAGAGACCCAGTACTTC	CASSFGGDQETQYF
NA	TRBV4-1	TRBJ2-1	NA	TGCGCCAGCAGCCAGGGGGACTCCCGACAGTTCTTC	CASSQGDSRQFF
NA	TRBV5-4	TRBJ1-1	NA	TGTGCCAGCAGCTTGGATAGGAACACTGAAGCTTTCTTT	CASSLDRNTEAFF
NA	TRBV30	TRBJ2-5	NA	TGTGCCTGGAGTCTGGGGGAGACCCAGTACTTC	CAWSLGETQYF
NA	TRBV30	TRBJ1-2	NA	TGTGCCTGGAGTACAGGGACCTATGGCTACACCTTC	CAWSTGTYGYTF
NA	TRBV7-9	TRBJ2-1	NA	TGTGCCAGCATCCTAGGACAGTACAATGAGCAGTTCTTC	CASILGQYNEQFF
NA	TRBV19	TRBJ1-1	NA	TGTGCCAGTAGTGGCCCGTCCACGGGCACTGAAGCTTTCTTT	CASSGPSTGTEAFF
few	TRBV6-5	TRBJ2-5	TRBD2	TGTGCCAGCAGTTATTCCGGGACTAGCGGACAAGAGACCCAGTACTTC	CASSYSGTSGQETQYF
NA	TRBV4-1	TRBJ1-1	TRBD1	TGCGCCAGCAGCCTGACAGGGAGCACTGAAGCTTTCTTT	CASSLTGSTEAFF
NA	TRBV27	TRBJ2-5	TRBD1	TGTGCCAGCAGTCCCAGGACAGGGATAACCCAAGAGACCCAGTACTTC	CASSPRTGITQETQYF
NA	TRBV7-2	TRBJ1-2	TRBD1	TGTGCCAGCAGCTTATTTGTGGGGACAGGGTATCGCTATGGCTACACCTTC	CASSLFVGTGYRYGYTF
NA	TRBV29-1	TRBJ2-3	TRBD2	TGCAGCGGGGCCGGGACTAGCTCCACAGATACGCAGTATTTT	CSGAGTSSTDTQYF
NA	TRBV28	TRBJ2-3	NA	TGTGCCAGCAGTTTGAGATACTTAGATACGCAGTATTTT	CASSLRYLDTQYF
NA	TRBV29-1	TRBJ1-1	NA	TGCAGCGTTGAAGACTCCTCCGAGAACACTGAAGCTTTCTTT	CSVEDSSENTEAFF
NA	TRBV10-3	TRBJ2-7	NA	TGTGCCATCAGTGTTGGGTACGAGCAGTACTTC	CAISVGYEQYF
medium-sized	TRBV4-3	TRBJ2-6	NA	TGCGCCAGCAGCCAAGGGGTCTCTGGGGCCAACGTCCTGACTTTC	CASSQGVSGANVLTF
NA	TRBV6-5	TRBJ1-4	NA	TGTGCCAGCAGTCTGGGACTGGGGGATGAAAAACTGTTTTTT	CASSLGLGDEKLFF
NA	TRBV19	TRBJ2-7	NA	TGTGCCAGTAGTCCCCGGACCGCCGTCTCCTACGAGCAGTACTTC	CASSPRTAVSYEQYF
few	TRBV7-2	TRBJ1-1	TRBD1	TGTGCCAGCAGCTTTTGGGAAGGGGGCGGTGAAGCTTTCTTT	CASSFWEGGGEAFF
NA	TRBV29-1	TRBJ2-5	NA	TGCAGCGTTGAAGTACCCCTGGCCCTAAGAGAGACCCAGTACTTC	CSVEVPLALRETQYF
NA	TRBV5-6	TRBJ2-1	TRBD2	TGTGCCAGCAGCGAGGGACTAGATAATGAGCAGTTCTTC	CASSEGLDNEQFF
NA	TRBV5-1	TRBJ2-3	TRBD2	TGCGCCAGCAGCTTACTGACTAGCAGAGACACAGATACGCAGTATTTT	CASSLLTSRDTDTQYF
NA	TRBV9	TRBJ2-3	NA	TGTGCCAGCAGCCCCCGGGGTCGGACGCAACCTTCAGATACGCAGTATTTT	CASSPRGRTQPSDTQYF
once	TRBV7-9	TRBJ2-5	TRBD1	TGTGCCAGCAGCTTAGCTCTGGACAGGCCCCGCGAGACCCAGTACTTC	CASSLALDRPRETQYF
NA	TRBV29-1	TRBJ1-1	TRBD1	TGCAGCGTTGAAGACAGGGGGGATCGTATCACTGAAGCTTTCTTT	CSVEDRGDRITEAFF
NA	TRBV13	TRBJ2-1	NA	TGTGCCAGCAGCCCCAGGCAGTCTATCAATGAGCAGTTCTTC	CASSPRQSINEQFF
NA	TRBV7-9	TRBJ2-2	NA	TGTGCCAGCAGCTTACCCCCGGGGCGGGTGAACACCGGGGAGCTGTTTTTT	CASSLPPGRVNTGELFF
NA	TRBV7-9	TRBJ1-5	NA	TGTGCCAGCAGCTTAGCTGGGGGCGAGCCCCAGCATTTT	CASSLAGGEPQHF
NA	TRBV28	TRBJ1-2	NA	TGTGCCAGCAGCCTGTTAGGCAGGGAGGGCGACTATGGCTACACCTTC	CASSLLGREGDYGYTF
NA	TRBV11-2	TRBJ2-1	NA	TGTGCCAGCAGCTTCTTCCAGCCTAGCTCCTACAATGAGCAGTTCTTC	CASSFFQPSSYNEQFF
NA	TRBV6-1	TRBJ2-7	NA	TGTGCCAGCAGTGAGTCTGCGTGGGGGACCTACGAGCAGTACTTC	CASSESAWGTYEQYF